Reported below is one TCR beta chain. Its antigen is unknown. No much larger clone is present one base from it, and per-base qualities are unavailable. Each donor gave one peripheral blood draw, about 100 mL on average, collected into heparinised tubes. A BD FACSAria II was used to sort naive, central memory, regulatory and stem cell-like memory CD4+ T cells with a panel that included CD45RO, CCR7, CD25, CD127, CD95 and CD27. A purity above 98% was achieved for all sorted populations. PBMCs were isolated immediately by Lymphoprep density gradient centrifugation and stained directly without culture. Samples were stained and sorted in pairs, with one healthy donor and one patient per experiment, so that batch effects were minimized. The entire isolated RNA was reverse transcribed using the High Capacity cDNA Reverse Transcription Kit, and thus expressed TCRB transcripts were sequenced. Deep immunoSEQ sequencing was performed on naive, central memory and regulatory T cell samples, with an average of roughly 3.5 million total reads per sample. After sorted cells were lysed in RLT buffer, RNA was extracted with DNase-treated RNeasy Micro or Mini kits, with the choice depending on cell number. Each cell subset was processed on its own to prevent cross-contamination, while patient and healthy donor samples were processed together. The immunoSEQ multiplex PCR was used to amplify TCRB sequences from cDNA, generating 87-bp fragments that spanned the CDR3 region. Sequencing of the amplicons was performed on the Illumina HiSeq platform. Per the authors' processing: PCR bias was corrected computationally using synthetic template baselines, and reads within Hamming distance 2 were collapsed, with unmergeable singletons discarded. Reads were aligned against IMGT so that V, D and J genes, CDR3 length and insertions or deletions at six rearrangement sites could be assigned. Clonotype counts were normalized to sorted cell number within each subset before computing true diversity and Gini coefficients with the tcR R package. The overlap coefficient, calculated on TCRB nucleotide sequences, was used to quantify repertoire sharing. Out-of-frame TCRB sequences from naive cells were analyzed to stand in for the pre-selection repertoire. Drawn from immuneACCESS, this table holds only the in-frame rearrangements with V and J called that TCRdb kept. Clones are partly lost; checked studies trace under half to an unresolved V gene and leave the rest unexplained. V and J calls plus clone size are reproduced from that table; the DNA served to infer D and trimming. A total of some 230,000 clones appear in this sample, around 10% of them only once. Of the sample, 0.03% to 0.035% is held by the ten largest clones.

The data derive from a study of beta chain features in type 1 diabetes (dated by TCRdb to the late 2010s). Looking at the study overall: Mean age, gender distribution, total cell number and subset yield did not differ between patients and healthy donors. Naive and central memory subsets were obtained from all 28 donors, but regulatory and stem cell-like memory subsets were isolated from only 8 patients and roughly eight healthy donors. A total of 107,917,701 sorted cells were examined across all samples, and a strong correlation was observed between cell number per subset and RNA yield. The study compared the TCRB repertoires of sorted circulating CD4+ T cell subsets in recently diagnosed type 1 diabetes patients with those in matched healthy donors.

Broader findings and caveats from the paper: Shorter templates might be favored by PCR, yet because patient and control samples were amplified and corrected together, any such skew would affect both groups equally. Because the HLA sub-analyses included only small numbers of individuals, any influence of HLA type on TCRB rearrangement was left unresolved. At VDJ recombination sites, type 1 diabetes patients had fewer insertions and more deleted nucleotides, which implies abnormalities in thymic rearrangement. Type 1 diabetes patients showed a moderate but significant shortening of TCRB CDR3 length in all four CD4+ subsets. Sequencing cDNA rather than genomic DNA could over-represent highly expressing activated cells, although activation and CD3 levels did not differ between groups. Naive, central memory and regulatory TCRB repertoires appeared to be more alike among patients than among healthy donors.

V drops 0 bases and J drops 0 bases, leaving 9 bases in between. The germline V gene provides CDR1 SGDLS and CDR2 YYNGEE. The cysteine opens and the phenylalanine closes a CDR3 of 16 amino acids. Only the CDR3 DNA is retained, 48 bases long and in frame from the first base. The V and J segments used are TRBV9 and TRBJ2-2; the D region possibly corresponds to TRBD1 (6 bases align). The sequenced sample was naive CD4+ T cells from blood. The label giving this sample's cell subset or site can be read as: true naive CD4+ T cells. This receptor was obtained from a woman younger than 30 in good health. The nucleotides are TGTGCCAGCAGCGTAGGACAGGTAGCGAACACCGGGGAGCTGTTTTTT. This encodes CASSVGQVANTGELFF.